This T cell receptor beta chain stems from a study of blood T cell repertoires in COVID-19. Study overall: COVID-19 samples collected from the United States, Italy and Spain covered acute and convalescent phases.

Sequenced by immunoSEQ multiplex PCR; TCRdb stores in-frame clones only, minus some. Here the sample spans a few hundred thousand clones, about 83% being singletons. V gave up 4 bases and J gave up 2 bases; unmatched junction bases: 6. Germline V gene data show CDR1 as MNHEY and CDR2 as SVGEGT. This CDR3 has 15 amino acids. This sequence originates from a woman aged 25-40 years with COVID-19, enrolled during active disease. Sequenced material: peripheral blood. This sequence joins TRBV6-2 or TRBV6-3 and TRBJ1-2, with 8 nucleotides matching TRBD1. In nucleotides, the CDR3 is TGTGCCAGCAGTTCCCGGGACAGGACAAACTATGGCTACACCTTC. Residues: CASSSRDRTNYGYTF.